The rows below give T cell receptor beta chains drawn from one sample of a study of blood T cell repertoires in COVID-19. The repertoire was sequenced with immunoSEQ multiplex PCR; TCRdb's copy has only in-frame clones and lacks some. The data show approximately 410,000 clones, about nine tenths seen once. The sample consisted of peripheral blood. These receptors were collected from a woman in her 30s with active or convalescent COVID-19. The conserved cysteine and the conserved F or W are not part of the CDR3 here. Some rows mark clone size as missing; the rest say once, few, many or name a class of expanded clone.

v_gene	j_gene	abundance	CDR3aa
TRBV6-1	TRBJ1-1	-	ASSEAGRGTEAF
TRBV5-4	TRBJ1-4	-	ASSLGGQATTNEKLF
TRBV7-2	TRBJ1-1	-	ASSLLPTGIVHTEAF
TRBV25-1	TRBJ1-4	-	ASSRVGQGFEKLF
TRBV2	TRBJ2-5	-	ASSASGSRQETQY
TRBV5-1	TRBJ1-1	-	ASSAGTGVFGNTEAF
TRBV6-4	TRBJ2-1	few	ASSDSGQGDVGEQF
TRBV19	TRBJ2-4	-	ASSEMGGSGKTN
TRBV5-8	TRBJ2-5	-	ASSGTGQETQY
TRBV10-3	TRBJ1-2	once	AISESAGSANYGYT
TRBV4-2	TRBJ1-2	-	ASSQDHPGGYGYT
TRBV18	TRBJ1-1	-	ASSPIENTEAF
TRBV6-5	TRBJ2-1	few	ASSLRGNEQF
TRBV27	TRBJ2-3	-	ASSKGLGGSTDTQY
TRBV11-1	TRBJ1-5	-	ASSRTGDSNQPQH
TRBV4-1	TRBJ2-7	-	ASSRHLAGESYEQY
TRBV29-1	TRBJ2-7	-	SVGQGTHEQY
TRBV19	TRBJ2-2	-	ASRRTGELF
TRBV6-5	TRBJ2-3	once	ASTPPGTDTQY
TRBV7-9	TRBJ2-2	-	ASSFARAYTGELF
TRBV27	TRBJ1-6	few	ASSLVGIDRGTPLH
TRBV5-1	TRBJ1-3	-	ASSQTGESGNTIY
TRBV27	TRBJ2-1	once	ASNGLGDYNEQF
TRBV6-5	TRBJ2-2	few	ASSYGTDTGELF
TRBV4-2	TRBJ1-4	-	ASSQQQGEKLF
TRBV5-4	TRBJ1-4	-	ASSLRRDNEKLF
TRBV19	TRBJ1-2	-	ASWGQDYGYT
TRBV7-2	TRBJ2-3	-	ASSFGGPMSTDTQY
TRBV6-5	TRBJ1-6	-	ASSYRRTGKNSPLH
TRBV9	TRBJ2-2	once	ASSALGDGELF
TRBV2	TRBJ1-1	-	ASSEGFATEAF
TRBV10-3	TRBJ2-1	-	AISDYLLAGSSYNEQF
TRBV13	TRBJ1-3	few	ASSRRDRKSHNSGNTIY
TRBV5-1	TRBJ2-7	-	ASGGQQAPYEQY
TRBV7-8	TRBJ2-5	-	ASSLFSVRRETQY
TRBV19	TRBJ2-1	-	ASSQGTGQVGGNEQF
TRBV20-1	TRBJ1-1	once	SASWTANTEAF
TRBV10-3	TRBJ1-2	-	AISEAQGDGYT
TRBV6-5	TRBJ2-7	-	ASSYSGRGASYEQY
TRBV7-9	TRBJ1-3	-	ASSLESNTIY
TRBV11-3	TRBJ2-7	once	ASSVGQGSDEQY
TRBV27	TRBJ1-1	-	ASSLSTAQVMV
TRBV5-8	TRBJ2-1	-	ASSGVGSGGPLSSYNEQF